This note documents a single T cell receptor (beta chain) sequence. The data stem from a study of cytomegalovirus exposure and HLA in healthy donors. The length of the CDR3 is 17 residues. CDR1 and CDR2 from the germline V gene are MDHEN and SYDVKM. J lost 4 bases, V lost 1 base, and 9 bases had no gene match. The repertoire was sequenced with immunoSEQ multiplex PCR; TCRdb's copy has only in-frame clones and lacks some. The table has under 200,000 clones, roughly 89% seen once. Source material: PBMCs. The TCR sequence derives from a man between 18 and 29 years old in good health and CMV-seropositive. The rearrangement links TRBV28 to TRBJ1-2; 10 bases agree with TRBD1. CDR3 residues: CASSLLTGGLMSYGYTF. CDR3 DNA sequence: TGTGCCAGCAGTTTATTGACAGGGGGCCTCATGTCCTATGGCTACACCTTC.